One and the same sample provided the 8 T cell receptor beta chains below, sequenced in a study of OX40 agonist ivuxolimab in advanced cancers. The table came from immunoSEQ multiplex PCR; TCRdb's copy has only in-frame clones and leaves some out. The sample has 100,000 to 150,000 clones, under 95% seen once. The input for sequencing was CD4+ or CD8+ T cells sorted from blood, taken in a trial of the OX40 agonist ivuxolimab. These receptors originate from an adult with an advanced solid tumor such as melanoma, head and neck, liver or kidney cancer.

This clone was seen only once. The rearrangement links TRBV5-8 to TRBJ1-1, with D uncertain. Trimming left V 3 bases short and J 0 bases short, with 6 bases between. From germline, CDR1 is SGHTS and CDR2 YDEGEE. The CDR3 spans 13 residues. The DNA of the CDR3 is TGTGCCAGCAGCTCTTACATGAACACTGAAGCTTTCTTT. Translation gives CASSSYMNTEAFF.

Written as DNA, the CDR3 is TGTGCCAGCAGCTTCCTACTAGCGGGAGGACTAGCCAAAAACATTCAGTACTTC. This encodes CASSFLLAGGLAKNIQYF. The J gene is TRBJ2-4, the V gene TRBV7-9, with TRBD2 matching 12 bases. From germline, CDR1 is SEHNR and CDR2 FQNEAQ (reference sequence). With 3 bases clipped from V and 0 bases from J, the junction kept 6 bases outside the gene matches. The CDR3 runs 18 residues. The full variable domain, rest sourced from reference TRBV7-9 and TRBJ2-4, is DTGVSQNPRHKITKRGQNVTFRCDPISEHNRLYWYRQTLGQGPEFLTYFQNEAQLEKSRLLSDRFSAERPKGSFSTLEIQRTEQGDSAMYLCASSFLLAGGLAKNIQYFGAGTRLSVL.

This chain connects TRBV5-1 to TRBJ2-7, with D maybe TRBD1 (8 bases). Germline CDR1 and CDR2: SGHRS and YFSETQ. The CDR3 is made up of 14 amino acids. The V and J ends lost 5 bases and 7 bases respectively, with 19 bases between them. The DNA of the CDR3 is TGCGCCAGCAGTCACGGACAGGGAGGGTTTGAGCAGTACTTC. Encoded protein: CASSHGQGGFEQYF.

The count of this clone is one. This chain joins TRBV5-1 and TRBJ2-7; D tentatively fits TRBD1 or TRBD2 (5 bases each). The ends were cut back, 6 bases at V and 0 bases at J, with 13 bases in the middle. The germline gives CDR1 SGHRS, CDR2 YFSETQ. The CDR3 is made up of 14 amino acids. For the CDR3, the DNA is TGCGCCAGCACTTGGGGCACTAGCTCCTACGAGCAGTACTTC. Translated: CASTWGTSSYEQYF.

This clone came up a few times. V gene TRBV15 combines with J gene TRBJ1-1; tentatively, D is TRBD1 (6 bases). The germline V gene encodes CDR1 LNHNV and CDR2 YYDKDF (reference sequence). V lost 0 bases to trimming and J lost 2 bases, with 10 bases between them. This CDR3 has 15 residues. CDR3 sequence reads: CATSRENRENTEAFF. CDR3 nucleotides: TGTGCCACCAGCAGAGAAAACAGGGAAAACACTGAAGCTTTCTTT.

J is TRBJ2-5 and V is TRBV19; 7 bases line up with TRBD2. The J call is in doubt because the DNA end fits TRBJ2-7 better. Per germline, CDR1 LNHDA and CDR2 SQIVND (reference sequence). This CDR3 has 15 amino acids. For the CDR3, the DNA is TGTGCCAGTAGTATACGAGGGGACTACCGCTACGAGCAGTACTTC. This sequence encodes CASSIRGDYRYEQYF.

V and J are TRBV4-1 and TRBJ2-7, with 11 positions matching TRBD1. The ends lost 0 bases at V and 3 bases at J; junction bases unmatched: 4. Germline CDR1 is MGHRA and CDR2 is YSYEKL. The CDR3 has 16 residues. The CDR3 DNA reads as TGCGCCAGCAGCCAAGATTCCGGGACAGGGGGCTACGAGCAGTACTTC. As protein: CASSQDSGTGGYEQYF.

The rearrangement uses TRBV5-4 and TRBJ1-3; D unclear. CDR3 length: 16 amino acids. From germline, CDR1 is SGHNT and CDR2 YYREEE (reference sequence). The ends were cut back, 1 base at V and 2 bases at J, with 13 bases in the middle. CDR3 amino acids: CASSLFGHRPGNTIYF. CDR3 nucleotides: TGTGCCAGCAGCTTGTTTGGCCACCGGCCTGGAAACACCATATATTTT.